The 6 T cell receptor beta chains below were found in one sample sequenced in a study of T cell repertoires in cytomegalovirus infection. TCRdb redid the calling of the reads with MiXCR, one entry per CDR3 protein. Altogether some 300,000 distinct CDR3 sequences are present, approximately 14% being singletons, with the ten largest covering 7.5% to 10%. Material: PBMCs. The receptors come from a human donor in good health (CMV status not recorded). Some clones in this sample may be carry-over from other donors' samples.

In this sample, this clonotype turned up many times. The rearrangement links TRBV7-3 to TRBJ2-3; D call uncertain. Trimming shortened V by 5 bases and J by 2 bases, and 8 bases separated the two germline ends. This CDR3 contains 13 residues. Per germline, CDR1 SGHTA and CDR2 FQGTGA. The CDR3 here is CASSPTDTDTQYF. CDR3 in DNA: TGTGCCAGCAGCCCGACGGACACAGATACGCAGTATTTT.

In this sample, this clonotype turned up a few times. CDR3 in DNA: TGTGCCAGCACCATCACCGGGACAGGGAGATCAGAGAAGGAGTTCTTC. This codes for CASTITGTGRSEKEFF. V is TRBV28 and J is TRBJ2-1; 9 bases map to TRBD1. The CDR3 extends over 16 amino acids. V lost 7 bases to trimming and J lost 14 bases; unmatched junction nucleotides: 21. Germline values: CDR1 MDHEN, CDR2 SYDVKM.

This clonotype was seen a few times. The chain is built from TRBV20-1 and TRBJ2-1; D may be TRBD1 (7 bases). The CDR3 extends over 12 amino acids. Germline CDR1 reads DFQATT; CDR2 reads SNEGSKA (reference sequence). V lost 6 bases, J lost 8 bases, and 14 bases lay in between. The DNA of the CDR3 is TGCAGTGCCGACCCCAGGGGGGATGAGCAGTTCTTC. It translates to CSADPRGDEQFF.

The V call is TRBV27, the J call TRBJ2-2; D call uncertain. Trimming removed 3 bases at V and 7 bases at J, with 21 bases between. CDR3 size: 17 residues. The V gene's germline CDR1 is MNHEY and CDR2 SMNVEV (reference sequence). The CDR3 nucleotides are TGTGCCAGCAGTTTTAAGTTCCCGCGAATGGGTGGCGGGGAGCTGTTTTTT. It is translated as CASSFKFPRMGGGELFF.

This clonotype was seen at least ten times. This chain uses TRBV2 with TRBJ2-2, with D possibly being TRBD2 (6 bases). Trimming cost V 4 bases and J 5 bases, with 14 bases left between them. The CDR3 has 15 residues. The germline V gene encodes CDR1 SNHLY and CDR2 FYNNEI. The CDR3 sequence: CASSVRRVGTGELFF. CDR3 in DNA: TGTGCCAGCAGTGTCAGGAGGGTAGGGACCGGGGAGCTGTTTTTT.

V usage is TRBV7-9 and J usage is TRBJ2-2, with D possibly being TRBD2 (5 bases). Germline V gene sequence: CDR1 SEHNR, CDR2 FQNEAQ (reference sequence). This CDR3 comprises 14 residues. V was clipped by 8 bases and J by 1 base, with 11 bases between them. This chain's CDR3 is CASFEEENTGELFF. The DNA of the CDR3 is TGTGCCAGCTTCGAGGAGGAGAACACCGGGGAGCTGTTTTTT.